This T cell receptor beta chain came from a study of CD8 T cells in ankylosing spondylitis. Findings of the study overall: Peripheral blood samples showed relatively rare disease-linked clones, and these clones were CD8+. The study looked at matched synovial fluid samples from ankylosing spondylitis patients. Disease-linked clones were reported to be significantly enriched there.

Germline V CDR1 and CDR2: SGHTS, YDEGEE. Trimming took off 2 bases at V and 0 bases at J, with 13 bases between the two ends. The CDR3 runs 16 residues. This clonotype has more than one count but fewer than ten. Its antigen is unidentified. In making TCR beta libraries, quantitative 5'-RACE with molecular barcodes was used. TCRdb independently ran MiXCR on the 5' RACE reads; one entry per CDR3 protein. The sample carries 130,000 or so distinct CDR3 sequences, 7% recorded once. This receptor was taken from a male donor with ankylosing spondylitis or in good health (not recorded which). This chain uses TRBV5-8 with TRBJ2-3, with D hard to call. The sample taken for sequencing was blood, either unsorted or a sorted T cell fraction (not recorded which). CDR3 sequence reads: CASSFLSPDSTDTQYF. Written as DNA, the CDR3 is TGTGCCAGCAGCTTCCTAAGTCCAGACAGCACAGATACGCAGTATTTT. The full variable domain, in which reference TRBV5-8 and TRBJ2-3 provide the parts outside the CDR3, is EAGVTQSPTHLIKTRGQQATLRCSPISGHTSVYWYQQALGLGLQFLLWYDEGEERNRGNFPPRFSGRQFPNYSSELNVNALELEDSALYLCASSFLSPDSTDTQYFGPGTRLTVL.